This T cell receptor beta chain was sequenced for a study of chemoradiotherapy in HPV16-positive cancers. TCRdb's table, derived via immunoSEQ multiplex PCR, lists solely in-frame clones and lacks some. The repertoire consists of roughly 23,000 clones, with around nine tenths occurring once and the leading ten covering 4.5% to 7%. This CDR3 region has 13 residues. Trimming pared 0 bases from V and 2 bases from J, leaving 5 bases between. CDR1 is SGHKS, CDR2 YYEKEE, per germline (reference sequence). The TCR originated in a human donor with HPV-associated anogenital cancer. The material sequenced was blood, taken from a patient who underwent chemoradiotherapy. This chain joins TRBV5-5 and TRBJ2-5, with unresolved D. The CDR3 here is CASSLVGQETQYF. For the CDR3, the DNA is TGTGCCAGCAGCTTGGTAGGTCAAGAGACCCAGTACTTC.